This section outlines one T cell receptor beta chain sequence together with its context. V lost 1 base and J lost 1, with 10 bases in between. The germline V gene encodes CDR1 SGHDN and CDR2 FVKESK. The length of the CDR3 is 15 residues. Original methodology: Amplified reference gene primers provided the basis for estimating nucleated cell counts. Using immunoSEQ multiplex PCR, the repertoire was profiled, and TCRdb retains in-frame clones only, with some absent. That table furnishes V, J and clone size, whereas the DNA furnished D and trimming. The data contain hundreds of thousands of clones, roughly 87% of them seen just once; the ten biggest clones take up approximately 1%. Recovered participants had two consecutive negative NP/OP PCR tests, healthcare professional clearance, or symptom resolution. These data come from a study of blood T cell repertoires in COVID-19. Background on the study: Whether acute or convalescent, the COVID-19 samples came from the United States, Italy and Spain.

The sequenced material came from PBMCs or T cells enriched from blood (not recorded which). This chain uses TRBV14 with TRBJ1-2; D unclear. The clonotype comes from a woman under 40 who had recovered from COVID-19. CDR3 DNA: TGTGCCAGCAGCCAAGCGGGAACTCATAACTATGGCTACACCTTC. Protein: CASSQAGTHNYGYTF.